This T cell receptor (beta chain) was captured in a study of control samples from healthy donors and cancer patients. With V trimmed by 4 bases and J by 4 bases, 8 bases remained unmatched. The germline CDR1 and CDR2 sequences are LGHNA and YNFKEQ. The CDR3 is 15 amino acids. The method was immunoSEQ multiplex PCR; TCRdb's version includes in-frame clones alone and lacks a portion of them. The sample consists of approximately 76,000 clones, around 83% of them appearing once. The sequence was obtained from a man aged 55-75 years with head and neck cancer. The sequencing sample was made of PBMCs. J is TRBJ1-2 and V is TRBV4-2; 8 bases match TRBD1. CDR3 DNA sequence: TGTGCCAGCAGCCCCCGGACAGGGAACGGCTATGGCTACACCTTC. Encoded protein: CASSPRTGNGYGYTF.